These 4 T cell receptor beta chains share one sample of origin, sequenced in a study of post-analysis software for immune sequencing data. Whole-study findings and limits: Roughly five TRBV segments, including TRBV5-6, TRBV5-1 and TRBV20-1, were more frequent in patients than controls.

Carried by the TCR beta cDNA libraries were unique molecular identifiers. TCRdb processed the PCR reads anew with MiXCR; each CDR3 protein has one entry. Among about 540,000 distinct CDR3 sequences listed, approximately 31% were seen once. Their antigen targets remain unknown. The source material was blood. The source is a girl under 18 with multiple sclerosis.

This clonotype occurred a few times. The rearrangement links TRBV28 to TRBJ1-1, with unresolved D. Germline V gene sequence: CDR1 MDHEN, CDR2 SYDVKM. V was clipped by 4 bases and J by 3 bases, with 15 bases between them. The CDR3 covers 15 residues. In nucleotides, the CDR3 is TGTGCCAGCAGTTCCCTTGCAGGCTTGGACACTGAAGCTTTCTTT. This translates into CASSSLAGLDTEAFF.

In its sample, this clonotype was seen a few times. The chain links TRBV7-9 to TRBJ2-3; TRBD1 matches at 10 bases. The J segment lost 6 bases and the V segment lost 3 bases, leaving 6 bases of the junction unmatched. The CDR3 loop spans 15 amino acids. Germline values: CDR1 SEHNR, CDR2 FQNEAQ (reference sequence). The CDR3 sequence: CASSLDRGASDTQYF. The DNA for the CDR3 is TGTGCCAGCAGCTTGGACAGGGGGGCGTCGGATACGCAGTATTTT. Full variable domain (outside the CDR3, taken from reference TRBV7-9 and TRBJ2-3): DTGVSQNPRHKITKRGQNVTFRCDPISEHNRLYWYRQTLGQGPEFLTYFQNEAQLEKSRLLSDRFSAERPKGSFSTLEIQRTEQGDSAMYLCASSLDRGASDTQYFGPGTRLTVL.

At least ten counts were recorded for this clonotype. The junction differs from germline at one of its ends, possibly a read error. The rearrangement links TRBV3-1 to TRBJ2-7; the match to TRBD1 covers 8 bases. Germline V gene lookup returns CDR1 LGHDT and CDR2 YNNKEL (reference sequence). The CDR3 spans 12 residues. CDR3 residues: CASSRQGREQYF. CDR3 sequence (DNA): TGCGCCAGCAGCCGACAGGGGAGGGAGCAGTACTTC.

V gene TRBV29-1 combines with J gene TRBJ2-7; tentatively, D is TRBD1 or TRBD2 (5 bases each). CDR3 length: 13 residues. Per the germline V gene, CDR1 is SQVTM and CDR2 is ANQGSEA. Trimming took 7 bases from V and 0 from J, leaving 13 bases between them. The CDR3 nucleotides are TGCAGCGGTTGGGACGGAGGCTCCTACGAGCAGTACTTC. This codes for CSGWDGGSYEQYF.